Below, 30 T cell receptor beta chains from the same sample are listed, as sequenced in a study of T-cell reconstitution after alpha-beta-depleted transplantation in children. Unique molecular identifiers were used to barcode this TCRbeta library. TCRdb itself ran the PCR reads through MiXCR, one entry per CDR3 protein. The data show fewer than 200,000 distinct CDR3 sequences, roughly 7.5% seen once. This material consisted of PBMCs from the stem cell graft donor, taken from the stem cell graft. These receptors came from a human donor who donated a stem cell graft to a child with Wiskott-Aldrich syndrome.

This clonotype occurred many times. The chain uses TRBV27 and TRBJ1-5, with TRBD1 identical over 9 bases. Germline V gene sequence: CDR1 MNHEY, CDR2 SMNVEV (reference sequence). The CDR3 extends over 17 amino acids. V trimming: 3 bases; J trimming: 3 bases; junction bases outside the gene matches: 9. As DNA, the CDR3 is TGTGCCAGCAGTTTTCGGTCGGGACAGGGTCACAATCAGCCCCAGCATTTT. Translation gives CASSFRSGQGHNQPQHF.

This clonotype has a handful of counts. The chain joins TRBV7-2 to TRBJ2-5, with D tentatively TRBD1 (5 bases). Trimming left V 5 bases short and J 0 bases short, with 13 bases between. The CDR3 has 15 residues. Germline V CDR1 and CDR2: SGHTA, FQGNSA. As DNA, the CDR3 is TGTGCCAGCAGCGGCCTAAGGACAAACCAAGAGACCCAGTACTTC. Its protein product is CASSGLRTNQETQYF.

This chain uses TRBV20-1 with TRBJ2-1; 11 bases fit TRBD2. The CDR3 is made up of 15 amino acids. Germline trimming cut 2 bases from V and 6 bases from J; bases unmatched to any gene: 6. The germline gives CDR1 DFQATT, CDR2 SNEGSKA (reference sequence). CDR3 protein: CSARSLAGGRNEQFF. The CDR3 DNA sequence: TGCAGTGCTAGATCTCTAGCGGGGGGACGCAATGAGCAGTTCTTC.

This clonotype has just a few counts. The chain employs TRBV7-9 and TRBJ1-5; D gene uncertain. CDR3 length equals 14 residues. The germline gives CDR1 SEHNR, CDR2 FQNEAQ (reference sequence). Trimming cost V 1 base and J 1 base, with 5 bases left between them. The CDR3 DNA sequence: TGTGCCAGCAGCTTAGACCTAAGCAATCAGCCCCAGCATTTT. Translating it yields CASSLDLSNQPQHF.

This clonotype was picked up many times. The chain couples TRBV6-6 to TRBJ1-1; unclear D gene. The CDR3 consists of 11 residues. Germline V gene lookup returns CDR1 MNHNY and CDR2 SVGAGI (reference sequence). The V gene lost 4 bases and the J gene lost 4 bases, with 4 bases spanning the gap. In DNA form, the CDR3 reads TGTGCCAGCAGTTGGGGCACTGAAGCTTTCTTT. This gives the protein CASSWGTEAFF.

This clonotype has ten or more counts. The rearrangement links TRBV20-1 to TRBJ2-2; no definite D call. Per the germline V gene, CDR1 is DFQATT and CDR2 is SNEGSKA (reference sequence). V was clipped by 7 bases and J by 1 base, with 10 bases between them. There are 13 residues in the CDR3. Written as DNA, the CDR3 is TGCAGTGTTGTGGACGGGAACACCGGGGAGCTGTTTTTT. Its translation: CSVVDGNTGELFF.

This clonotype was found many times. The chain uses TRBV12-3 or TRBV12-4 and TRBJ2-3; 13 nucleotides match TRBD2. V was clipped by 3 bases and J by 6 bases; unmatched bases: 12. The CDR3 has 18 residues. CDR3 sequence reads: CASSFALSGLAGVDTQYF. CDR3 in DNA: TGTGCCAGCAGTTTTGCTCTCAGTGGACTAGCGGGAGTGGATACGCAGTATTTT.

This clonotype was seen at least ten times. The chain employs TRBV19 and TRBJ2-5; D possibly matches TRBD1 or TRBD2 (5 bases each). This CDR3 has 16 amino acids. Between the trimmed V and J ends, which lost 8 bases and 3 bases, there was a span of 22 bases. CDR1 is LNHDA and CDR2 is SQIVND in the germline V gene (reference sequence). The CDR3 reads CASSRLPGRRKETQYF. CDR3 nucleotides: TGTGCCAGTTCAAGACTCCCGGGACGGCGGAAAGAGACCCAGTACTTC.

This clonotype has just a few counts. This chain connects TRBV7-2 to TRBJ2-7; 14 nucleotides align to TRBD2. Losses at the gene ends were 5 bases for V and 4 bases for J; bases not matched to a gene: 7. CDR3 length: 16 residues. CDR1 is SGHTA and CDR2 is FQGNSA in the germline V gene. The CDR3 loop is CASSPPTSGGAYEQYF. In DNA form, the CDR3 reads TGTGCCAGCAGCCCACCGACTAGCGGGGGGGCATACGAGCAGTACTTC.

V and J are TRBV5-7 and TRBJ2-7; weak D call: TRBD2 (6 bases). TRBV5-7 is reported as an ORF; its role is uncertain. This CDR3 is built from 15 residues. The V and J ends lost 4 bases and 2 bases respectively, with 16 bases between them. The CDR3 reads CASSPSEGRTYEQYF. CDR3 DNA: TGTGCCAGCAGCCCCTCTGAAGGGAGGACCTACGAGCAGTACTTC.

The sample holds many counts of this clonotype. The genes are TRBV7-9 and TRBJ1-5, with 9 bases lining up with TRBD1. CDR1 SEHNR and CDR2 FQNEAQ come from the germline V gene (reference sequence). The length of the CDR3 is 15 residues. V trimming: 5 bases; J trimming: 10 bases; junction bases outside the gene matches: 12. The CDR3 sequence is CASSKGQGSDEPQHF. The CDR3 region has the DNA TGTGCCAGCAGCAAGGGACAGGGCTCAGATGAACCCCAGCATTTT.

The sample holds many counts of this clonotype. The CDR3 loop reads CSARRTGADYGYTF. The CDR3 bases are TGCAGTGCTAGAAGGACAGGGGCGGACTATGGCTACACCTTC. The genes are TRBV20-1 and TRBJ1-2; 9 nucleotides match TRBD1. Germline values: CDR1 DFQATT, CDR2 SNEGSKA (reference sequence). The CDR3 has 14 amino acids. Trimming cost V 2 bases and J 3 bases; bases outside gene matches: 4.

There are many counts of this clonotype. The chain employs TRBV11-2 and TRBJ2-1, with 7 nucleotides matching TRBD2. The CDR3 is made up of 16 amino acids. With V trimmed by 1 base and J by 8 bases, 11 bases remained unmatched. Germline CDR1 SGHAT, CDR2 FQNNGV. This CDR3 is CASSLGTSVAGDEQFF. The CDR3 region has the DNA TGTGCCAGCAGCTTAGGGACTTCGGTGGCGGGAGATGAGCAGTTCTTC.

This clonotype was counted ten times or more. V usage is TRBV3-1 and J usage is TRBJ2-7; tentative D call: TRBD2 (6 bases). The CDR3 has 14 residues. With 2 bases removed from V and 13 bases from J, the gap between germline ends came to 21 bases. CDR1 is LGHDT and CDR2 is YNNKEL in the germline V gene (reference sequence). For the CDR3, the DNA is TGTGCCAGCAGCCAAAATCCCACCGGGATAGCGGCATACTTC. It encodes CASSQNPTGIAAYF.

This clonotype has a count of ten or more. The chain employs TRBV6-5 and TRBJ1-1; no firm D call. Per the germline V gene, CDR1 is MNHEY and CDR2 is SVGAGI. V was pared by 3 bases and J by 1 base, with 9 bases between. The CDR3 loop spans 14 amino acids. Here the CDR3 DNA reads TGTGCCAGCAGTTATGCAGGAGAGAACACTGAAGCTTTCTTT. This sequence encodes CASSYAGENTEAFF.

This clonotype was counted at least ten times. The chain couples TRBV4-3 to TRBJ2-6, with D uncertain. Trimming took off 0 bases at V and 0 bases at J, with 6 bases between the two ends. The CDR3 runs 16 residues. CDR1 and CDR2 from the germline V gene are LGHNA and YSLEER. The CDR3 DNA sequence: TGCGCCAGCAGCCAAGAAGGCAGCTCTGGGGCCAACGTCCTGACTTTC. It specifies CASSQEGSSGANVLTF.

This clonotype was observed at least ten times. The chain links TRBV29-1 to TRBJ1-2; D is undetermined. The CDR3 covers 14 residues. In germline, CDR1 is SQVTM, CDR2 ANQGSEA. V was trimmed by 4 bases and J by 7 bases, leaving 19 bases between them. CDR3 DNA: TGCAGCGTTGGGCTGATTCGGGGAAAGGGTGGCTACACCTTC. The encoded protein is CSVGLIRGKGGYTF.

There are many counts of this clonotype. The chain combines TRBV6-5 with TRBJ2-3; tentatively, D is TRBD2 (7 bases). Deletions cut 8 bases from V and 4 bases from J, with 13 bases between. In germline, CDR1 is MNHEY, CDR2 SVGAGI. The CDR3 spans 13 residues. CDR3 loop: CASSRGAADTQYF. The CDR3 coding sequence is TGTGCCAGCTCCCGGGGGGCAGCAGATACGCAGTATTTT.

This clonotype was detected many times. This chain connects TRBV12-3 or TRBV12-4 to TRBJ1-1; no definite D call. The CDR3 totals 12 residues. V was shortened by 2 bases and J by 1 base, with 2 bases between the two germline ends. The DNA of the CDR3 is TGTGCCAGCAGTTTAACGAACACTGAAGCTTTCTTT. The encoded protein is CASSLTNTEAFF.

This clonotype has a handful of counts. The genes are TRBV18 and TRBJ2-1; the match to TRBD2 covers 8 bases. The length of the CDR3 is 15 residues. V shed 4 bases and J 4 bases; nucleotides not matched to a gene: 6. The germline V gene has CDR1 KGHSH and CDR2 LQKENI. The CDR3 loop is CASSQTSGIYNEQFF. In DNA, the CDR3 is TGTGCCAGCTCACAAACTAGCGGCATATACAATGAGCAGTTCTTC.

The chain has TRBV7-8 and TRBJ1-5; TRBD1 agrees at 10 bases. Germline CDR1 and CDR2: SGHVS and FQNEAQ. J lost 3 bases, V lost 5 bases, and 7 bases had no gene match. The CDR3 loop spans 16 amino acids. In nucleotides, the CDR3 is TGTGCCAGCAGCAGGGAGACAGGGGGCAACAATCAGCCCCAGCATTTT. It specifies CASSRETGGNNQPQHF.

This clonotype has just a few counts. This rearrangement joins TRBV19 to TRBJ2-7; the match to TRBD1 covers 9 bases. From germline, CDR1 is LNHDA and CDR2 SQIVND (reference sequence). The CDR3 covers 14 residues. V lost 6 bases to trimming and J lost 3 bases; unmatched junction nucleotides: 6. The CDR3 nucleotides read TGTGCCAGTAGCCGACAGGGGGGGGACTACGAGCAGTACTTC. This codes for CASSRQGGDYEQYF.

This clonotype came up many times. The J gene is TRBJ2-1, the V gene TRBV3-1; TRBD1 or TRBD2 may be the D gene (6 bases each). Trimming left V 2 bases short and J 0 bases short, with 11 bases between. CDR1 and CDR2 from the germline V gene are LGHDT and YNNKEL (reference sequence). The CDR3 consists of 16 residues. CDR3 loop: CASSQYRGRSYNEQFF. In DNA, the CDR3 is TGTGCCAGCAGCCAATACCGGGGGCGCTCCTACAATGAGCAGTTCTTC.

In its sample, this clonotype was seen many times. The chain recombines TRBV12-3 or TRBV12-4 with TRBJ1-3; 9 bases align to TRBD1. J lost 4 bases, V lost 10 bases, and 5 bases had no gene match. CDR3 size: 13 residues. Here the CDR3 reads CANHRGQGNTIYF. For the CDR3, the DNA is TGTGCCAACCACAGGGGGCAAGGAAACACCATATATTTT.

At least ten counts were recorded for this clonotype. This chain links TRBV6-2 or TRBV6-3 with TRBJ2-7, with TRBD1 as a possible D gene (5 bases). The CDR3 totals 15 residues. CDR1 and CDR2 from the germline V gene are MNHEY and SVGEGT. Trimming shortened V by 2 bases and J by 2 bases, and 13 bases separated the two germline ends. The CDR3 nucleotides are TGTGCCAGCAGTTACCCCCAGGACATAGCCTACGAGCAGTACTTC. This sequence encodes CASSYPQDIAYEQYF.

This clonotype was counted between two and nine times. V and J are TRBV3-1 and TRBJ2-7; 8 positions match TRBD1. The CDR3 contains 15 residues. The germline gives CDR1 LGHDT, CDR2 YNNKEL (reference sequence). The trim removed 0 bases at V and 5 bases at J, leaving 6 bases unmatched. The CDR3 sequence: CASSQDWAGGNEQYF. CDR3 DNA sequence: TGTGCCAGCAGCCAAGATTGGGCAGGGGGCAACGAGCAGTACTTC.

The chain recombines TRBV5-1 with TRBJ2-1, with D hard to call. CDR1 is SGHRS, CDR2 YFSETQ, per germline. The CDR3 runs 13 residues. V lost 4 bases and J lost 4, with 9 bases in between. The CDR3 DNA sequence: TGCGCCAGCAGCCAAATTGATTACAATGAGCAGTTCTTC. Residues: CASSQIDYNEQFF.

This clonotype was recorded many times. The genes are TRBV20-1 and TRBJ2-3, with a possible D match to TRBD1 (6 bases). Germline CDR1 and CDR2: DFQATT and SNEGSKA (reference sequence). CDR3 length equals 16 residues. V lost 1 base and J 1 base, leaving 15 bases between the germline ends. The CDR3 DNA follows: TGCAGTGCTAGAGGCATCAGGGGAAGGGGCACAGATACGCAGTATTTT. Its translation: CSARGIRGRGTDTQYF.

This clonotype has at least ten counts. The J gene is TRBJ2-7, the V gene TRBV29-1; the D gene is possibly TRBD2 (6 bases). The CDR3 consists of 14 residues. Deletions cut 5 bases from V and 2 bases from J, with 16 bases between. CDR1 and CDR2 (germline): SQVTM, ANQGSEA. CDR3 sequence: CSVSPGGPPYEQYF. The CDR3 DNA follows: TGCAGCGTTTCTCCCGGGGGTCCTCCCTACGAGCAGTACTTC.

This clonotype occurred many times. This sequence joins TRBV20-1 and TRBJ1-1; 10 bases are a match to TRBD1. Per the germline V gene, CDR1 is DFQATT and CDR2 is SNEGSKA (reference sequence). This CDR3 contains 14 residues. V gave up 1 base and J gave up 4 bases; unmatched junction bases: 3. As DNA, the CDR3 is TGCAGTGCTAGAGGGGGACAGGGGAGCACTGAAGCTTTCTTT. Translation: CSARGGQGSTEAFF.